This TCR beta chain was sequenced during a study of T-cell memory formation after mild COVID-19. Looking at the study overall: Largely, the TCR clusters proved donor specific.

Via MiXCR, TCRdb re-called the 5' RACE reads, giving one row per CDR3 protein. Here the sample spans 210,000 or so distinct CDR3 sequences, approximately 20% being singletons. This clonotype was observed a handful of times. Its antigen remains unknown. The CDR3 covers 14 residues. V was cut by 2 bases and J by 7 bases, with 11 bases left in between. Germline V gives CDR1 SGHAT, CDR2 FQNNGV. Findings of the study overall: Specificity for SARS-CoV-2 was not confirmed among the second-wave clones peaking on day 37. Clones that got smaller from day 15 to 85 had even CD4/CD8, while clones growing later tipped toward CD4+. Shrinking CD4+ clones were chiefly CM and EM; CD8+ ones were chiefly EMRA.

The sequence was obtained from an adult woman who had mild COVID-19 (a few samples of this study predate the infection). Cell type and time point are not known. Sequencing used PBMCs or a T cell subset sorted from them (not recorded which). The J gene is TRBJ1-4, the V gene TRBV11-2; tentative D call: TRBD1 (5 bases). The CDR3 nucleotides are TGTGCCAGCAGCTTACGCAGGGTTATTGAAAAACTGTTTTTT. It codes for CASSLRRVIEKLFF.